Listed below are T cell receptor beta chains from one sample, sequenced in a study of blood T cell repertoires in COVID-19. Clones were sequenced by immunoSEQ multiplex PCR, and TCRdb holds only the in-frame ones, with some missing. The table shows some 260,000 clones, with 88% occurring only once. The sequenced material came from peripheral blood. Every receptor here comes from an elderly man with acute or convalescent COVID-19. CDR3s include the opening cysteine and the closing phenylalanine or tryptophan.

CDR3	J	V
CASSKRQPGQPQHF	TRBJ1-5	TRBV21-1
CASSVTGGLPQNEQFF	TRBJ2-1	TRBV9
CASSLVTGSNSGNTIYF	TRBJ1-3	TRBV7-9
CASRVPTGGSEKLFF	TRBJ1-4	TRBV28
CASSPSQGGFQAFF	TRBJ1-1	TRBV28
CASSWDFREKLFF	TRBJ1-4	TRBV7-9
CASSFAAGANVLTF	TRBJ2-6	TRBV5-6
CASSPRRGAGGASEQYF	TRBJ2-7	TRBV18
CASSLRDTGELFF	TRBJ2-2	TRBV11-1
CASREAGGSNQPQHF	TRBJ1-5	TRBV6-5
CASSEWSQGPDTQYF	TRBJ2-3	TRBV27
CASRIHRAGGVNTEAFF	TRBJ1-1	TRBV2
CASSQASAMNTEAFF	TRBJ1-1	TRBV14
CASSQDREETQYF	TRBJ2-5	TRBV19
CASRGGQYDGYTF	TRBJ1-2	TRBV19
CASSSSTGGLGYNEQFF	TRBJ2-1	TRBV28
CATTSGGGEQYF	TRBJ2-7	TRBV19
CASSQATAGEKLFF	TRBJ1-4	TRBV14
CASSQDRERGGWNEQFF	TRBJ2-1	TRBV3-1/TRBV3-2
CASSNYRFNYEQYF	TRBJ2-7	TRBV5-6
CASLQGASEKLFF	TRBJ1-4	TRBV2
CASSGRDSSSEAFF	TRBJ1-1	TRBV7-2
CASSLGQGRTEAFF	TRBJ1-1	TRBV11-3
CAISGPSRVDQQFF	TRBJ2-1	TRBV10-3
CASSQPLAGGHNEQFF	TRBJ2-1	TRBV3-1/TRBV3-2
CASSQRGFRTSGSPADTQYF	TRBJ2-3	TRBV3-1/TRBV3-2
CASTRQGDLGGYTF	TRBJ1-2	TRBV6-5
CASSLGRGRDRGLSEQYF	TRBJ2-7	TRBV5-1
CAISTGITSNQPQHF	TRBJ1-5	TRBV10-3
CASSLGCFVSAGKANQPQHF	TRBJ1-5	TRBV5-4
CASTGTGSKSSYGYTF	TRBJ1-2	TRBV28
CASSSLDRATEAFF	TRBJ1-1	TRBV5-4
CASSFDSEVRDEAFF	TRBJ1-1	TRBV28
CASSSWTSGGGNEQFF	TRBJ2-1	TRBV5-1
CATSSSGTGGRNEQFF	TRBJ2-1	TRBV15
CASRRDSAYEQYF	TRBJ2-7	TRBV2
CASRTGNSPLHF	TRBJ1-6	TRBV5-1
CASSFTQGARYYGYTF	TRBJ1-2	TRBV5-1
CASSPREGARYEQYF	TRBJ2-7	TRBV7-9
CASSLAAGSYEQYF	TRBJ2-7	TRBV27
CASSYDRDVTDTQYF	TRBJ2-3	TRBV7-2
CASSPGAAPYTQYF	TRBJ2-3	TRBV14
CASSPPGIVLTVKSTDTQYF	TRBJ2-3	TRBV18
CASSPLPLGGLSNSNQPQHF	TRBJ1-5	TRBV18
CASSLRTGEGNTIYF	TRBJ1-3	TRBV4-1
CASSLPRDSTGELFF	TRBJ2-2	TRBV5-4
CASSPGTSGKGQYF	TRBJ2-7	TRBV18
CASSPLADSTDTQYF	TRBJ2-3	TRBV3-1/TRBV3-2
CSVTRDSKNIQYF	TRBJ2-4	TRBV29-1
CASSLGYGGLLRVYEQYF	TRBJ2-7	TRBV28
CASGGDDSPWGYTF	TRBJ1-2	TRBV19
CASSPSGLGRNNEQFF	TRBJ2-1	TRBV7-3
CASSQMSALVGNEQFF	TRBJ2-1	TRBV4-1
CASREGTHPSYNEQFF	TRBJ2-1	TRBV19